Presented here are 17 T cell receptor beta chains from one specimen sequenced in a study of CD8 T cells in Susac syndrome. RNA was extracted with the RNeasy kit, and a quantity of 0.5 to 1 ug was reverse transcribed using random hexamers. A single record per CDR3 protein comes from TCRdb applying MiXCR to the immunoSEQ multiplex PCR reads. The sample shows approximately 120,000 distinct CDR3 sequences, about 93% of them seen only once. The sample was CD4+ T cells from PBMCs. The receptors were sampled from a human donor in good health.

This rearrangement joins TRBV14 to TRBJ2-7; D unclear. Trimming cost V 3 bases and J 2 bases, with 14 bases left between them. Germline CDR1 is SGHDN and CDR2 is FVKESK. This CDR3 spans 15 amino acids. The chain's CDR3 is CASSHATGLAYEQYF. For the CDR3, the DNA is TGTGCCAGCAGCCACGCTACCGGGCTTGCCTACGAGCAGTACTTC.

The J gene is TRBJ2-7, the V gene TRBV29-1; possibly TRBD1 or TRBD2 for D (6 bases each). This CDR3 comprises 14 residues. Trimming removed 3 bases at V and 3 bases at J, with 15 bases between. Germline V gene lookup returns CDR1 SQVTM and CDR2 ANQGSEA. CDR3 sequence: CSVESGGAGYEQYF. Written as DNA, the CDR3 is TGCAGCGTTGAGTCCGGGGGCGCGGGCTACGAGCAGTACTTC.

This rearrangement joins TRBV6-2 or TRBV6-3 to TRBJ2-1, with D possibly being TRBD2 (6 bases). This CDR3 is built from 12 residues. V was pared by 8 bases and J by 9 bases, with 14 bases between. Germline CDR1 is MNHEY and CDR2 is SVGEGT. The CDR3 bases are TGTGCCAGCGGGACTTCCCCCAGTGAGCAGTTCTTC. Its protein is CASGTSPSEQFF.

This chain links TRBV6-5 with TRBJ1-3; D uncertain. Deletions cut 0 bases from V and 0 bases from J, with 3 bases between. In germline, CDR1 is MNHEY, CDR2 SVGAGI. CDR3 length: 14 residues. CDR3 nucleotides: TGTGCCAGCAGTTACTCGTTCTCTGGAAACACCATATATTTT. Protein: CASSYSFSGNTIYF.

V gene TRBV5-1 combines with J gene TRBJ2-3; D unclear. The V gene lost 7 bases and the J gene lost 4 bases, with 16 bases spanning the gap. Germline loops: CDR1 SGHRS, CDR2 YFSETQ. The CDR3 consists of 14 residues. Here the CDR3 DNA reads TGCGCCAGCGCCCCGGGCCTCTCCGCAGATACGCAGTATTTT. It is translated as CASAPGLSADTQYF.

This clonotype has more than one count but fewer than ten. The J gene is TRBJ2-7, the V gene TRBV25-1; TRBD2 is a possible D gene (5 bases). This CDR3 is built from 12 residues. V gave up 6 bases and J gave up 5 bases, with 11 bases separating them. Germline CDR1 and CDR2: MGHDK and SYGVNS. CDR3 protein: CASRGVLDEQYF. The DNA of the CDR3 is TGTGCCAGCAGGGGAGTATTGGACGAGCAGTACTTC.

CDR3 amino acids: CAEGLRNLNNEQFF. In nucleotides, the CDR3 is TGTGCCGAGGGACTACGTAACCTCAACAATGAGCAGTTCTTC. The V gene is TRBV7-9, the J gene TRBJ2-1; 7 positions agree with TRBD2. This CDR3 comprises 14 residues. The germline V gene encodes CDR1 SEHNR and CDR2 FQNEAQ (reference sequence). V lost 11 bases to trimming and J lost 5 bases; unmatched junction nucleotides: 12.

The rearrangement links TRBV2 to TRBJ1-1; D not resolved. CDR1 is SNHLY and CDR2 is FYNNEI in the germline V gene. Trimming pared 8 bases from V and 0 bases from J, leaving 10 bases between. This CDR3 contains 13 residues. The DNA of the CDR3 is TGTGCCAGCGAGGATCGTATGAACACTGAAGCTTTCTTT. Translated, it gives CASEDRMNTEAFF.

V gene TRBV7-2 combines with J gene TRBJ2-2; no clear D. CDR1 SGHTA and CDR2 FQGNSA come from the germline V gene. V was trimmed by 5 bases and J by 6 bases, leaving 7 bases between them. The CDR3 loop spans 12 amino acids. The CDR3 here is CASSPIAGELFF. CDR3 in DNA: TGTGCCAGCAGCCCTATTGCCGGGGAGCTGTTTTTT.

This clonotype appeared a single time. This chain connects TRBV5-6 to TRBJ1-2; no clear D gene. V was clipped by 2 bases and J by 6 bases, with 14 bases between them. The CDR3 consists of 14 residues. From germline, CDR1 is SGHDT and CDR2 YYEEEE. The CDR3 region is CASSLKRRPDGYTF. CDR3 coding DNA: TGTGCCAGCAGCTTAAAACGGCGTCCGGATGGCTACACCTTC.

CDR3 loop: CASSLTGSGTGELFF. The CDR3 nucleotides are TGTGCCAGCAGTTTAACGGGGTCCGGAACCGGGGAGCTGTTTTTT. The rearrangement joins TRBV12-3 or TRBV12-4 to TRBJ2-2; tentatively, D is TRBD2 (5 bases). Between the trimmed V and J ends, which lost 2 bases and 5 bases, there was a span of 12 bases. The CDR3 is made up of 15 amino acids.

The chain recombines TRBV5-1 with TRBJ2-3; 11 bases map to TRBD1. The trim removed 4 bases at V and 4 bases at J, leaving 11 bases unmatched. This CDR3 is 17 amino acids long. Germline values: CDR1 SGHRS, CDR2 YFSETQ. CDR3 sequence (DNA): TGCGCCAGCAGCCTCGTCGGACAGGGGGCCAGCTCAGATACGCAGTATTTT. Translated: CASSLVGQGASSDTQYF.

V and J are TRBV7-3 and TRBJ2-5; D unclear. This CDR3 region has 13 residues. The germline V and J ends were trimmed by 0 bases and 5 bases, with 7 bases remaining between them. Per germline, CDR1 SGHTA and CDR2 FQGTGA. The CDR3 DNA reads TGTGCCAGCAGCTTAACGCCCCGGGAGACCCAGTACTTC. Translated: CASSLTPRETQYF.

This rearrangement joins TRBV25-1 to TRBJ1-2, with D unclear. Germline loops: CDR1 MGHDK, CDR2 SYGVNS. V lost 3 bases and J 8 bases, leaving 10 bases between the germline ends. The CDR3 spans 12 residues. The CDR3 loop reads CASSDMAEGYTF. Written as DNA, the CDR3 is TGTGCCAGCAGTGATATGGCGGAAGGCTACACCTTC.

V is TRBV5-4 and J is TRBJ2-7; TRBD1 matches 8 bases. Germline lookup yields CDR1 SGHNT and CDR2 YYREEE (reference sequence). The CDR3 is made up of 15 amino acids. V lost 2 bases, J lost 5 bases, and 9 bases stayed unmatched. The CDR3 nucleotides are TGTGCCAGCAGCTTCCGGGACAGGACCTTTCACGAGCAGTACTTC. Translated: CASSFRDRTFHEQYF.

This clonotype was observed a few times. The rearrangement joins TRBV6-2 or TRBV6-3 to TRBJ2-1; D not resolved. V was cut by 2 bases and J by 4 bases, with 6 bases left in between. The CDR3 loop spans 13 amino acids. Germline V gene lookup returns CDR1 MNHEY and CDR2 SVGEGT. CDR3 loop: CASSYREYNEQFF. CDR3 DNA sequence: TGTGCCAGCAGTTACAGGGAATACAATGAGCAGTTCTTC.

J is TRBJ1-6 and V is TRBV14, with no clear D. V lost 4 bases to trimming and J lost 11 bases, with 12 bases between them. The CDR3 loop spans 13 amino acids. Germline V gene data show CDR1 as SGHDN and CDR2 as FVKESK. The CDR3 sequence is CASSPRNAAPLHF. The CDR3 coding sequence is TGTGCCAGCAGCCCCCGGAATGCGGCACCCCTCCACTTT.